This T cell receptor (beta chain) was identified in a study of shared clonotypes between healthy human individuals. General study points: Estimated richness values were generally larger in naive subsets than in memory subsets.

The CDR3 runs 14 residues. Over several immunoSEQ plates, each subset's genomic DNA was distributed in even portions. Sequencing used immunoSEQ multiplex PCR; TCRdb keeps in-frame clones, though not all of them. In the table there are some 1 million clones, about 80% of which are singletons. Note on this clone: Its specificity is not known.

The TCR sequence derives from a man younger than 35 in good health. The sample consisted of memory CD4+ T cells sorted from blood. Subset meaning: CD45RA-negative fraction. V gene TRBV21-1 combines with J gene TRBJ1-5. TRBV21-1 is deemed a pseudogene. The CDR3 nucleotides are TGTGCCAGCAGAGGAGGAGCTAGCAATCAGCCCCAGCATTTT. It translates to CASRGGASNQPQHF.